This TCR beta chain was found in a study of early T cells in non-severe SARS-CoV-2 infection. Study-wide context: Whole-blood bulk RNA, unsorted, was sequenced, and chains were unpaired.

Points from the study as a whole: Matching with VDJdb favored anti-spike CD8 responses (missing private and CD4 specificities).

V lost 6 bases and J lost 5, with 16 bases in between. CDR3 length equals 13 residues. Germline V CDR1 and CDR2: DFQATT, SNEGSKA (reference sequence). Unique molecular identifiers were affixed to single, distinct cDNA molecules. TCRdb re-derived calls from the 5' RACE reads in MiXCR, one entry per CDR3 protein. Among 70,000 to 90,000 distinct CDR3 sequences listed, over 9.5% were seen once. This clonotype has a count of ten or more. Its antigen remains unknown. This sequence was found in an adult who was a healthcare worker with PCR-confirmed SARS-CoV-2 infection or an uninfected control (not recorded which). Sequenced here: whole blood, sampled at baseline. J is TRBJ1-1 and V is TRBV20-1, with D tentatively TRBD1 (5 bases). The CDR3 nucleotides read TGCAGTGCAGGGACGGGGCAGGAGACTGAAGCTTTCTTT. This translates into CSAGTGQETEAFF.